This TCR beta chain was recovered during a study of blood T cell repertoires in COVID-19. Background on the study: The United States, Italy and Spain provided the acute and convalescent COVID-19 samples. PBMCs, B-cell-depleted T cells, or T cells were the source of the cDNA or gDNA that made up the material.

Per the authors' pipeline: By means of reference gene primer amplification, nucleated cell counts were estimated. Clones were read by immunoSEQ multiplex PCR, and TCRdb kept only the in-frame ones, dropping some. V, J and clone size are those of that table, while D and trimming were read from the DNA. The sample lists fewer than 450,000 clones; more than 75% were seen once. The germline CDR1 and CDR2 sequences are SGHKS and YYEKEE (reference sequence). V lost 6 bases to trimming and J lost 6 bases; unmatched junction nucleotides: 15. The CDR3 length is 16 residues. This TCR came from a woman under 30 who had recovered from COVID-19. The chain is built from TRBV5-5 and TRBJ2-5; 9 bases are shared with TRBD2. The specimen sequenced was peripheral blood. The DNA of the CDR3 is TGTGCCAGCACCCCCTTTAGCGGGAGATGGATAAAGACCCAGTACTTC. Its translation is CASTPFSGRWIKTQYF.